The present TCR beta chain was sequenced within a study of blood T cell repertoires in COVID-19. Study as a whole: Some COVID-19 samples were acute and others convalescent; all came from the United States, Italy and Spain. Nucleic acid was either cDNA or gDNA, and it came from T cells, B-cell-depleted T cells, or PBMCs.

Per the authors' pipeline: Reference gene primer amplification yielded estimated nucleated cell counts. The method was immunoSEQ multiplex PCR; TCRdb's version includes in-frame clones alone and lacks a portion of them. V, J and clone size are those of that table, while D and trimming were read from the DNA. The sample holds roughly 100,000 clones, about 64% seen once. This clone was seen only a few times. The source of this sequence is a human donor with acute or convalescent COVID-19. The donor label of this sample is uncertain. Material for sequencing was peripheral blood.

For the CDR3, the DNA is TGTGCCAGCAGTCTACAGGGCGATCAGCCCCAGCATTTT. Translating gives CASSLQGDQPQHF. The gene calls are TRBV6-5 and TRBJ1-5; possibly TRBD1 for D (6 bases). V lost 5 bases and J 5 bases, leaving 10 bases between the germline ends. CDR1 is MNHEY and CDR2 is SVGAGI in the germline V gene. The CDR3 contains 13 residues.